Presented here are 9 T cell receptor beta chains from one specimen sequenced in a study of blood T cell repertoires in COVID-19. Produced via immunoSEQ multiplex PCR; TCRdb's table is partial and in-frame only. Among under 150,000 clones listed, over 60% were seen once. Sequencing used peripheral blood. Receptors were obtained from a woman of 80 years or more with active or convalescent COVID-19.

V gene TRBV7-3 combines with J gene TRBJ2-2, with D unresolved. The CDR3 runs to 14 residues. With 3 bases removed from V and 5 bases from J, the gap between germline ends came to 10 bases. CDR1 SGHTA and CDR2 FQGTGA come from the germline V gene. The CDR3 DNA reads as TGTGCCAGCAGCTTTGCCCTTAGAACCGGGGAGCTGTTTTTT. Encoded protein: CASSFALRTGELFF.

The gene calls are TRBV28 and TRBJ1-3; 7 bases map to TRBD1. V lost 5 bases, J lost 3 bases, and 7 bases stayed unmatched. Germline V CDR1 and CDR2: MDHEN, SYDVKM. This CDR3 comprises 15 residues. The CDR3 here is CASSQNRDSGNTIYF. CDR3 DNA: TGTGCCAGCAGTCAAAACCGGGACAGTGGAAACACCATATATTTT.

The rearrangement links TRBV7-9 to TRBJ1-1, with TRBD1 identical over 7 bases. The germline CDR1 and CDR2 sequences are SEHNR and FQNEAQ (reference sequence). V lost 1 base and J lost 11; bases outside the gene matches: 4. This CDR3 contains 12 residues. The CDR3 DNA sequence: TGTGCCAGCAGCTTAGTACAGGGGACGGCTTTCTTT. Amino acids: CASSLVQGTAFF.

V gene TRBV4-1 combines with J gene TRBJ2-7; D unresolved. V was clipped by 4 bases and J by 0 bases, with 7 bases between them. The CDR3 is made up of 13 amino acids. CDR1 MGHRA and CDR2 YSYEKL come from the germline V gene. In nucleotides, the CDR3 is TGCGCCAGCAGCCTGCAAGCCTCCTACGAGCAGTACTTC. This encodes CASSLQASYEQYF.

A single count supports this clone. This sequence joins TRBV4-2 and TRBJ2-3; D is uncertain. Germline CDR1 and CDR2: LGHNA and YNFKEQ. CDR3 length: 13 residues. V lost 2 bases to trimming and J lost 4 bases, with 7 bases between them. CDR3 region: CASSQTAADTQYF. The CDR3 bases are TGTGCCAGCAGCCAAACGGCGGCAGATACGCAGTATTTT.

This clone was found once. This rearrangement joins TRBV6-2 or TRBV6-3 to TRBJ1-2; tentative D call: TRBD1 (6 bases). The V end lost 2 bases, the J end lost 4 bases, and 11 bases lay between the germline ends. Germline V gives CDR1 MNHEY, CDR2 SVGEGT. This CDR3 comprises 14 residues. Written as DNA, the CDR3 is TGTGCCAGCAGTTACGGGGGCACCATCTATGGCTACACCTTC. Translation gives CASSYGGTIYGYTF.

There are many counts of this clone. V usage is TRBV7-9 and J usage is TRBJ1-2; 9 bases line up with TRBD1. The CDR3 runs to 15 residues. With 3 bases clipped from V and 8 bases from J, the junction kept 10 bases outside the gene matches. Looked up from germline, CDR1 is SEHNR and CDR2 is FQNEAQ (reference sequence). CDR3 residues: CASSFGTGITDGYTF. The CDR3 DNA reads TGTGCCAGCAGCTTCGGGACAGGGATTACAGACGGCTACACCTTC.

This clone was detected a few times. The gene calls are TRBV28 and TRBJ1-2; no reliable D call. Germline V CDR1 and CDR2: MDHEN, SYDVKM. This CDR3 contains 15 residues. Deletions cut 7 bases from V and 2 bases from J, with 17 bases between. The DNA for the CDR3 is TGTGCCAGCACCCGACCCCGGGGTTCGAACTATGGCTACACCTTC. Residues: CASTRPRGSNYGYTF.

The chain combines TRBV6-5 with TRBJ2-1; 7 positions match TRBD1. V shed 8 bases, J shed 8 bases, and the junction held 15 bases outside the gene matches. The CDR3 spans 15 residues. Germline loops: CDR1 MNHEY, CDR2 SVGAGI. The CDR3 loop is CASLPRGPILDEQFF. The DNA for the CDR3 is TGTGCCAGCCTGCCGAGGGGGCCGATTCTGGATGAGCAGTTCTTC.